The 4 T cell receptor beta chains presented below share a single source sample, sequenced in a study of human T cells and chemical hapten exposure. Time point in this sample: patch test 3, about 24 weeks after DPC sensitization. Treatment noted: therapeutic diphenylcyclopropenone sensitization with weekly scalp DPC. TCRdb re-derived calls from the RACE reads in MiXCR, one entry per CDR3 protein. The data show approximately 97,000 distinct CDR3 sequences, roughly a quarter seen once. The sequencing used whole blood, collected in connection with sensitization to the hapten diphenylcyclopropenone (DPC). The receptors derive from a man aged 40-55 years with alopecia areata. Some clones in this sample may be carry-over from other donors' samples.

A word on this clonotype: A read error is possible here, since a much larger clone lies one base away. The chain joins TRBV24-1 to TRBJ2-1, with D tentatively TRBD1 (5 bases). This CDR3 has 11 amino acids. Germline V gene lookup returns CDR1 KGHDR and CDR2 SFDVKD. With 6 bases removed from V and 6 bases from J, the gap between germline ends came to 5 bases. CDR3 nucleotide sequence: TGTGCCACCAGTAGGGGCAATGAGCAGTTCTTC. It yields the protein CATSRGNEQFF.

This clonotype has more than one count but fewer than ten. The V call is TRBV20-1, the J call TRBJ1-1; D remains unclear. The CDR3 is 14 residues long. CDR1 and CDR2 from the germline V gene are DFQATT and SNEGSKA (reference sequence). Trimming cost V 4 bases and J 5 bases, with 17 bases left between them. CDR3: CSATDSGRGTEAFF. The CDR3 coding sequence is TGCAGTGCTACCGACTCGGGCAGAGGAACTGAAGCTTTCTTT.

This clonotype was seen only a few times. This chain connects TRBV20-1 to TRBJ2-3; D gene unclear. Trimming shortened V by 0 bases and J by 4 bases, and 17 bases separated the two germline ends. The CDR3 loop spans 16 amino acids. The germline gives CDR1 DFQATT, CDR2 SNEGSKA (reference sequence). Written as DNA, the CDR3 is TGCAGTGCTAGAGATCCCTATGGCCGGAAGGCAGATACGCAGTATTTT. The encoded protein is CSARDPYGRKADTQYF.

This clonotype has only a few counts. The chain is built from TRBV6-2 or TRBV6-3 and TRBJ2-3; TRBD1 matches at 9 bases. Trimming took 7 bases from V and 3 from J; bases not matched to a gene: 5. There are 14 residues in the CDR3. The germline gives CDR1 MNHEY, CDR2 SVGEGT. CDR3 amino acids: CASKDRGRTDTQYF. For the CDR3, the DNA is TGTGCCAGCAAGGACAGGGGAAGGACAGATACGCAGTATTTT.